These 27 T cell receptor beta chains originate from one sample sequenced in a study of tumor-infiltrating lymphocytes in primary liver carcinoma. Co-extraction of RNA and DNA was performed on about 18-30 mg of unsorted bulk tissue. The authors made TCR beta cDNA from approximately 500 ng total RNA with a constant-region primer. Libraries for TCR beta were built through three nested multiplex PCR rounds, which together made up a slightly modified ARM-PCR procedure. TRBV1-TRBV30 forward primers and a C-beta reverse primer were used in the first two PCR rounds, which each ran for approximately 10 cycles. MiXCR, run by TCRdb on the multiplex PCR reads, gives a single entry per CDR3 protein. Seen here are 100,000 or so distinct CDR3 sequences, approximately 70% observed once, and the top ten hold roughly an eighth. Source material: liver tumor tissue from sampling region 2. Subset indicated: tumor region T2, inferior pole. The receptors stem from a woman aged 55-70 years with primary liver carcinoma and hepatitis B virus infection.

Of note for this clonotype: Here the CDR3 omits its conserved ending phenylalanine or tryptophan, so a read error is the likely source. The rearrangement joins TRBV7-9 to TRBJ2-5; 9 bases are shared with TRBD1. Matching the DNA end better, TRBJ2-1 makes the J call doubtful. The length of the CDR3 is 14 residues. Germline-derived CDR1 and CDR2 are SEHNR and FQNEAQ (reference sequence). The CDR3 loop is CASSLGQGQETQFL. For the CDR3, the DNA is TGTGCCAGCAGCCTAGGACAGGGGCAAGAGACCCAGTTCCTC.

This clonotype was picked up many times. Its ends do not fully match the called genes, so a read error is possible. This chain connects TRBV6-1 to TRBJ2-7; 8 positions match TRBD2. This CDR3 is 14 amino acids long. CDR1 MNHNS and CDR2 SASEGT come from the germline V gene. The CDR3 here is CASRTGGGSSEQYF. The CDR3 coding sequence is TGTGCCAGCAGAACCGGGGGGGGCTCCTCCGAGCAGTACTTC.

The chain recombines TRBV11-3 with TRBJ2-3; no clear D. The germline V gene has CDR1 SGHNT and CDR2 YENEEA. Trimming removed 1 base from V and 8 bases from J, with 16 bases in between. This CDR3 has 15 amino acids. The CDR3 bases are TGTGCCAGCAGCTTAGTGCCACGAGGCACGGGTACGCAGTATTTT. It translates to CASSLVPRGTGTQYF.

J is TRBJ2-7 and V is TRBV7-2, with 8 bases matching TRBD2. The V gene's germline CDR1 is SGHTA and CDR2 FQGNSA. The CDR3 is 16 residues long. Trimming took 1 base from V and 4 from J; bases not matched to a gene: 9. The CDR3 coding sequence is TGTGCCAGCAGCTTAGACGAGTTCGGGAGGGTGTACGAGCAGTACTTC. Translation gives CASSLDEFGRVYEQYF.

The table lists this clonotype with many counts. The V gene is TRBV4-2, the J gene TRBJ2-3; 8 nucleotides align to TRBD2. CDR3 length: 14 amino acids. Trimming removed 1 base from V and 3 bases from J; junction bases left unmatched: 0. In germline, CDR1 is LGHNA, CDR2 YNFKEQ. This CDR3 is CASSQASGTDTQYF. The CDR3 DNA sequence: TGTGCCAGCAGCCAAGCTAGCGGGACAGATACGCAGTATTTT.

The rearrangement links TRBV11-3 to TRBJ2-1, with a weak D call TRBD1 (5 bases). CDR3 length equals 12 residues. The germline CDR1 and CDR2 sequences are SGHNT and YENEEA. The DNA for the CDR3 is TGTGACAGAAGCAGGACAACCTTTAGGCAGTTCTTC. Residues: CDRSRTTFRQFF.

This clonotype came up many times. The gene calls are TRBV6-1 and TRBJ1-2; no firm D call. Trimming cost V 6 bases and J 0 bases, with 5 bases left between them. Germline-derived CDR1 and CDR2 are MNHNS and SASEGT. The CDR3 is 12 amino acids. The CDR3, as DNA: TGTGCCAGCAGAGGGTCTAACTATGGCTACACCTTC. This encodes CASRGSNYGYTF.

This chain connects TRBV7-8 to TRBJ2-3, with D perhaps matching TRBD2 (5 bases). The ends were cut back, 3 bases at V and 6 bases at J, with 16 bases in the middle. There are 15 residues in the CDR3. CDR1 and CDR2 (germline): SGHVS, FQNEAQ. The CDR3: CASSFKRSILDTQYF. The CDR3 bases are TGTGCCAGCAGCTTCAAGCGGTCTATTCTGGATACGCAGTATTTT. Together with reference TRBV7-8 and TRBJ2-3, the CDR3 gives the full variable domain: GAGVSQSPRYKVAKRGQDVALRCDPISGHVSLFWYQQALGQGPEFLTYFQNEAQLDKSGLPSDRFFAERPEGSVSTLKIQRTQQEDSAVYLCASSFKRSILDTQYFGPGTRLTVL.

Regarding this clonotype: The missing conserved phenylalanine or tryptophan at the end of this CDR3 makes a read error likely. The chain is built from TRBV4-2 and TRBJ2-3, with D hard to call. The CDR3 covers 14 residues. Germline values: CDR1 LGHNA, CDR2 YNFKEQ. The germline V and J ends were trimmed by 8 bases and 0 bases, with 12 bases remaining between them. The CDR3 reads CASGPIMSTDTQYS. In nucleotides, the CDR3 is TGTGCCAGCGGCCCCATCATGAGCACAGATACGCAGTATTCT.

About this clonotype: Its ends do not fully match the called genes, so a read error is possible. The chain recombines TRBV11-2 with TRBJ2-1, with 7 bases aligning to TRBD1. Germline CDR1 reads SGHAT; CDR2 reads FQNNGV. This CDR3 has 17 amino acids. CDR3: CVSSLTHEQGYRGEQFF. CDR3 in DNA: TGTGTCAGCAGCTTAACCCACGAGCAGGGGTACAGGGGTGAGCAGTTCTTC.

V usage is TRBV11-3 and J usage is TRBJ2-7; 11 nucleotides match TRBD1. J was trimmed by 9 bases and V by 5 bases; bases with no gene match: 12. Germline CDR1 SGHNT, CDR2 YENEEA. This CDR3 spans 15 amino acids. The DNA for the CDR3 is TGTGCCAGCAGCATAGGGACAGGGGGTTCCCTCGGGCAGTACTTC. The encoded protein is CASSIGTGGSLGQYF.

For this clonotype: In this CDR3 the conserved last residue, phenylalanine or tryptophan, is missing, so a read error is likely. The chain recombines TRBV7-9 with TRBJ1-6, with a weak D call TRBD1 (5 bases). Germline lookup yields CDR1 SEHNR and CDR2 FQNEAQ (reference sequence). V lost 8 bases and J lost 9, with 14 bases in between. The CDR3 totals 13 residues. CDR3 nucleotides: TGTGCCAGCGGCTGGGGAAGGGGTTCACCCCTCCACTCT. It codes for CASGWGRGSPLHS.

The V gene is TRBV12-3 or TRBV12-4, the J gene TRBJ1-4; no definite D call. The CDR3 totals 15 residues. V lost 6 bases and J lost 7, with 18 bases in between. Here the CDR3 reads CASSQHVEWGEKLFF. In DNA form, the CDR3 reads TGTGCCAGCAGCCAGCACGTGGAATGGGGTGAAAAACTGTTTTTT.

Notes on this clonotype: A junction end diverges from the germline sequence, so it may reflect a read error. This rearrangement joins TRBV12-3 or TRBV12-4 to TRBJ2-1; 8 nucleotides line up with TRBD2. This CDR3 has 18 amino acids. The CDR3 sequence: CASSLGTSWRPSYIEQFF. For the CDR3, the DNA is TGTGCCAGCAGTTTAGGGACTAGCTGGAGGCCGTCCTACATTGAGCAGTTCTTC.

The table lists this clonotype with a few counts. A much larger clone differs from this one at a single base, so this may be a read error. The chain carries TRBV6-2 or TRBV6-3 and TRBJ1-5; D gene uncertain. The germline V and J ends were trimmed by 3 bases and 4 bases, with 10 bases remaining between them. CDR3 size: 14 residues. CDR1 and CDR2 (germline): MNHEY, SVGEGT. CDR3 sequence: CASSYVCGNQPQHF. CDR3 nucleotides: TGTGCCAGCAGTTATGTATGTGGGAATCAGCCCCAGCATTTT.

A word on this clonotype: A much more abundant neighbour one base away suggests this may be a read error. V gene TRBV5-4 combines with J gene TRBJ1-3; 7 positions match TRBD1. The V segment lost 6 bases and the J segment 2 bases; nucleotides outside the gene matches: 5. The CDR3 length is 14 residues. The germline CDR1 and CDR2 sequences are SGHNT and YYREEE (reference sequence). CDR3 sequence reads: CASNPGGTGNTIYF. CDR3 bases: TGTGCCAGCAACCCAGGGGGGACTGGAAACACCATATATTTT.

In DNA form, the CDR3 reads TGCGCCAGCAGTCCGGGAGGGAAAACGAACACCGGGGAGCTGTTTTTT. It codes for CASSPGGKTNTGELFF. V is TRBV5-1 and J is TRBJ2-2; 8 bases fit TRBD2. V lost 5 bases, J lost 0 bases, and 6 bases stayed unmatched. Germline V lookup: CDR1 SGHRS, CDR2 YFSETQ. The CDR3 consists of 16 residues.

Many counts were recorded for this clonotype. The chain uses TRBV12-3 or TRBV12-4 and TRBJ2-3, with TRBD2 matching 10 bases. Germline trimming cut 9 bases from V and 6 bases from J; bases unmatched to any gene: 6. This CDR3 is built from 13 residues. The CDR3 DNA follows: TGTGCCAGTCTCCAGCGGGAGGGGGATACGCAGTATTTT. It codes for CASLQREGDTQYF.

In its sample, this clonotype was seen a few times. It may be a read error: a sequence one base away is much more abundant. The rearrangement joins TRBV6-5 to TRBJ1-4; 7 bases fit TRBD1. The CDR3 sequence is 15 residues long. In germline, CDR1 is MNHEY, CDR2 SVGAGI. CDR3 in amino acids: CVSSYLSGGDEKLFF. The DNA of the CDR3 is TGTGTCAGCAGTTATCTATCAGGGGGGGATGAAAAACTGTTTTTT.

As to this clonotype: An end of the junction differs from the germline gene, which may be a read error. The chain has TRBV28 and TRBJ1-1; 8 positions agree with TRBD1. CDR3 length: 15 residues. CDR1 is MDHEN and CDR2 is SYDVKM in the germline V gene. CDR3 sequence (DNA): TGTACCAGCAGTTTTTTTTACAGGGGGAGTACTGAAGCTTTCTTT. This encodes CTSSFFYRGSTEAFF.

With regard to this clonotype: An end of the junction differs from the germline gene, which may be a read error. The rearrangement joins TRBV11-2 to TRBJ2-3; TRBD2 aligns across 7 bases. CDR3 size: 15 residues. Germline V gene data show CDR1 as SGHAT and CDR2 as FQNNGV. CDR3 in amino acids: CAGSFGLGHTDTQYF. The CDR3 nucleotides read TGTGCCGGCAGCTTCGGACTAGGACACACAGATACGCAGTATTTC.

Comment on this clonotype: This could be a read error, since a much larger clone is one nucleotide away. The chain couples TRBV29-1 to TRBJ1-2, with a weak D call TRBD1 (6 bases). The CDR3 contains 11 residues. Germline V lookup: CDR1 SQVTM, CDR2 ANQGSEA. The CDR3: CSAGAGVGYTF. The CDR3 DNA follows: TGCAGTGCAGGGGCAGGGGTGGGCTACACCTTC.

This clonotype occurred a few times. This may be a read error: a much more frequent sequence differs by one nucleotide. The V and J genes are TRBV29-1 and TRBJ2-1, with D possibly matching TRBD2 (6 bases). CDR3 size: 15 residues. Between the trimmed V and J ends, which lost 7 bases and 9 bases, there was a span of 25 bases. Looked up from germline, CDR1 is SQVTM and CDR2 is ANQGSEA. Written as DNA, the CDR3 is TGCAGCGCTGACACCGGTTTCGGGAGTGTCGGTGAGCAGTTCTTC. Amino acid sequence: CSADTGFGSVGEQFF.

For this clonotype: One base away lies a much larger clone, so this may be a sequencing read error. The rearrangement joins TRBV30 to TRBJ1-2; no reliable D call. The CDR3 is made up of 15 amino acids. Trimming removed 3 bases at V and 4 bases at J, with 18 bases between. In germline, CDR1 is GTSNPN, CDR2 SVGIG (reference sequence). The CDR3 region is CAWSPKTRFFYGYTF. The DNA of the CDR3 is TGTGCCTGGAGCCCAAAGACCCGATTTTTCTATGGCTACACCTTC.

Concerning this clonotype itself: Germline and junction disagree at one end, which may indicate a read error. The chain employs TRBV11-2 and TRBJ2-6; D is perhaps TRBD1 (5 bases). CDR3 length equals 15 residues. Germline V lookup: CDR1 SGHAT, CDR2 FQNNGV. CDR3: CASRGQGAGANVLTF. The CDR3 DNA is TGTGCCAGCAGGGGCCAGGGCGCTGGGGCCAACGTCCTGACCTTC.

This clonotype appeared a single time. The V call is TRBV28, the J call TRBJ2-2; D may match TRBD1 or TRBD2 (6 bases each). Germline loops: CDR1 MDHEN, CDR2 SYDVKM. There are 20 residues in the CDR3. Trimming pared 2 bases from V and 1 base from J, leaving 23 bases between. CDR3 bases: TGTGCCAGCAGTTTAAGACGGGGGCGGCGGACGCACATGAACACCGGGGAGCTGTTTTTT. It yields the protein CASSLRRGRRTHMNTGELFF.

Concerning this clonotype: The junction and the germline gene differ at one end; a read error may be behind it. This chain uses TRBV11-3 with TRBJ2-3, with 7 bases aligning to TRBD1. CDR3 length: 14 residues. The germline V gene has CDR1 SGHNT and CDR2 YENEEA. The CDR3 here is CTSSHRTGTDTLHF. The CDR3 DNA follows: TGTACCAGCAGCCATCGGACAGGCACAGATACGCTGCATTTT.